Presented here are 3 T cell receptor beta chains from one specimen sequenced in a study of blood T cells in healthy people across ages. Through a sample-barcoded 5' primer and a J-beta primer mix, a second PCR was run for about 6 to 11 cycles. TCRdb independently ran MiXCR on the 5' RACE reads; one entry per CDR3 protein. The table shows 1.5 million to 2 million distinct CDR3 sequences, with just under 50% occurring only once. The sample taken for sequencing was blood. The receptors were sampled from a woman aged 40 to 49 in good health.

Only a few counts were recorded for this clonotype. The rearrangement uses TRBV6-5 and TRBJ1-2; D unresolved. Germline values: CDR1 MNHEY, CDR2 SVGAGI. The V gene lost 0 bases and the J gene lost 4 bases, with 15 bases spanning the gap. This CDR3 has 16 amino acids. This CDR3 is CASSYSAYSGGYGYTF. The CDR3 DNA follows: TGTGCCAGCAGTTACTCGGCTTACTCAGGAGGCTATGGCTACACCTTC.

The V call is TRBV4-2, the J call TRBJ2-1; possible D gene TRBD1, 6 bases. Germline lookup yields CDR1 LGHNA and CDR2 YNFKEQ. The length of the CDR3 is 17 residues. The V gene lost 2 bases and the J gene lost 0 bases, with 14 bases spanning the gap. The chain's CDR3 is CASSQSWGRSSYNEQFF. The CDR3 DNA sequence: TGTGCCAGCAGCCAAAGTTGGGGGCGGAGCTCCTACAATGAGCAGTTCTTC.

This clonotype was seen a few times. CDR3 region: CASSKGPNYGYTF. The CDR3 DNA reads as TGCGCCAGCAGCAAGGGACCGAACTATGGCTACACCTTC. This chain uses TRBV5-1 with TRBJ1-2; D is possibly TRBD1 (5 bases). With 4 bases removed from V and 2 bases from J, the gap between germline ends came to 9 bases. The CDR3 contains 13 residues. The germline gives CDR1 SGHRS, CDR2 YFSETQ. The variable domain in full, completed from reference TRBV5-1 and TRBJ1-2, reads KAGVTQTPRYLIKTRGQQVTLSCSPISGHRSVSWYQQTPGQGLQFLFEYFSETQRNKGNFPGRFSGRQFSNSRSEMNVSTLELGDSALYLCASSKGPNYGYTFGSGTRLTVV.